What follows is one T cell receptor beta chain and its context. Its antigen remains unknown. The V gene's germline CDR1 is SSHAT and CDR2 FNYEAQ (reference sequence). The CDR3 spans 13 residues. With 10 bases removed from V and 1 base from J, the gap between germline ends came to 13 bases. This entry is derived from a study of vaccination effects on CD4 cells after COVID-19. Sequencing was preceded by expansion of antigen-specific CD4+ T cells with viral peptide pools in the ViraFEST assay. Upon completion of more than eight days in culture, CD4+ T cells were isolated. IL-2 medium supplanted half the medium on days 3 and 7. Using immunoSEQ multiplex PCR, the repertoire was profiled, and TCRdb retains in-frame clones only, with some absent. The repertoire holds some 8,000 clones, with about four fifths as singletons. General study results and limits: Marked contraction was observed in infection-induced and vaccine-induced clones late after vaccination. In vaccinees who were healthy, merely 1 out of 255 vaccine-induced clones cross-reacted with common cold coronaviruses. The study had few convalescent patients and no early post-infection timepoints.

This clonotype was sampled from a human donor who received a COVID-19 vaccine. V usage is TRBV7-7 and J usage is TRBJ2-5, with a weak D call TRBD2 (6 bases). The sample consisted of CD4+ T cells from PBMCs cultured with HCoV-229E spike peptides, taken before COVID-19 vaccination. The CDR3 nucleotides read TGTGCCACCTCCCGCGGGGCCCAAGAGACCCAGTACTTC. Protein product: CATSRGAQETQYF.